The 9 T cell receptor beta chains presented below share a single source sample, sequenced in a study of T cell responses to AZD1222 COVID-19 vaccine. Some clones are missing from TCRdb's copy, which holds only in-frame ones; the method was immunoSEQ multiplex PCR. The sample has around 110,000 clones, roughly 85% seen once. This specimen consisted of peripheral blood, obtained on day 0 of MenACWY control vaccination. The receptors originated from an adult in good health.

The chain carries TRBV19 and TRBJ2-4; 7 bases fit TRBD1. J was trimmed by 6 bases and V by 5 bases; bases with no gene match: 4. Germline-derived CDR1 and CDR2 are LNHDA and SQIVND (reference sequence). There are 13 residues in the CDR3. Written as DNA, the CDR3 is TGTGCCAGTAGTTTTCGGACAGGAAACATTCAGTACTTC. It yields the protein CASSFRTGNIQYF.

This clone appeared a few times. This chain uses TRBV3-1 (or the pseudogene TRBV3-2) with TRBJ1-1; D not resolved. Looked up from germline, CDR1 is LGHDT and CDR2 is YNNKEL (reference sequence). There are 12 residues in the CDR3. The V end lost 11 bases, the J end lost 5 bases, and 15 bases lay between the germline ends. CDR3: CAVRLRGTEAFF. CDR3 bases: TGTGCCGTTAGGTTACGAGGGACTGAAGCTTTCTTT.

The gene calls are TRBV19 and TRBJ1-5, with D maybe TRBD1 (6 bases). Looked up from germline, CDR1 is LNHDA and CDR2 is SQIVND (reference sequence). V was pared by 3 bases and J by 7 bases, with 16 bases between. CDR3 length: 15 residues. CDR3 DNA: TGTGCCAGTAGTATCTCGCAGGGGTTGAGGCAGCCCCAGCATTTT. Its translation is CASSISQGLRQPQHF.

V usage is TRBV3-1 (or the pseudogene TRBV3-2) and J usage is TRBJ2-5; 14 positions match TRBD2. V trimming: 3 bases; J trimming: 0 bases; junction bases outside the gene matches: 6. The CDR3 consists of 18 residues. Germline CDR1 and CDR2: LGHDT and YNNKEL (reference sequence). The CDR3 nucleotides are TGTGCCAGCAGCCATAGCGGACTAGCGGGGGGCCACCAAGAGACCCAGTACTTC. Protein: CASSHSGLAGGHQETQYF.

This clone has a handful of counts. The gene calls are TRBV3-1 (or the pseudogene TRBV3-2) and TRBJ1-1; 7 nucleotides line up with TRBD1. The CDR3 covers 12 residues. CDR1 LGHDT and CDR2 YNNKEL come from the germline V gene (reference sequence). Unmatched junction bases numbered 6, after V lost 2 bases and J lost 12 bases. The CDR3 nucleotides are TGTGCCAGCAGCCAATCTCAGGGGGTGCCTTTCTTT. It specifies CASSQSQGVPFF.

The chain carries TRBV9 and TRBJ2-3; D gene unclear. This CDR3 is built from 16 residues. The V gene's germline CDR1 is SGDLS and CDR2 YYNGEE. The V and J ends lost 5 bases and 3 bases respectively, with 19 bases between them. In nucleotides, the CDR3 is TGTGCCAGCAGTGAACCTTACGAATCCCCTACAGATACGCAGTATTTT. Its protein is CASSEPYESPTDTQYF.

The chain combines TRBV3-1 (or the pseudogene TRBV3-2) with TRBJ1-1; the match to TRBD1 covers 7 bases. V gave up 6 bases and J gave up 7 bases; unmatched junction bases: 5. The germline V gene encodes CDR1 LGHDT and CDR2 YNNKEL (reference sequence). This CDR3 spans 12 amino acids. The DNA for the CDR3 is TGTGCCAGCAGACAGGGGTACGGTGAAGCTTTCTTT. Translated, it gives CASRQGYGEAFF.

V usage is TRBV2 and J usage is TRBJ1-2; possibly TRBD1 for D (6 bases). The CDR3 runs 15 residues. V lost 6 bases to trimming and J lost 4 bases, with 18 bases between them. Germline V lookup: CDR1 SNHLY, CDR2 FYNNEI. The CDR3 is CASRGGRGGSYGYTF. CDR3 DNA sequence: TGTGCCAGCAGAGGGGGGCGAGGGGGTAGCTATGGCTACACCTTC.

Only one count was recorded for this clone. The chain links TRBV6-2 or TRBV6-3 to TRBJ1-5, with D maybe TRBD1 (5 bases). CDR1 is MNHEY and CDR2 is SVGEGT in the germline V gene. CDR3 length equals 14 residues. V gave up 6 bases and J gave up 6 bases, with 15 bases separating them. CDR3 residues: CASSPNRLGQPQHF. The CDR3 region has the DNA TGTGCCAGCAGCCCAAACAGGTTAGGTCAGCCCCAGCATTTT.